Sequencing of this T cell receptor (beta chain) was carried out in a study of human T cells and chemical hapten exposure. This clonotype was seen repeatedly, ten times or more. Described time point: patch test 1, 2 weeks after DPC sensitization. As to treatment: therapeutic diphenylcyclopropenone sensitization with weekly scalp DPC. One entry per CDR3 protein results from TCRdb running MiXCR on the RACE reads. The sample carries roughly 380,000 distinct CDR3 sequences, nearly 5% recorded once. Sequenced here: whole blood, sampled in connection with sensitization to the hapten diphenylcyclopropenone (DPC). The sequence was obtained from a woman aged 45 to 65 with alopecia areata. Some clones in this sample may be carry-over from other donors' samples.

For the CDR3, the DNA is TGCGCCAGCAGCTTGCGGACTAGCGGGATAATCGAGACCCAGTACTTC. It specifies CASSLRTSGIIETQYF. This sequence joins TRBV5-1 and TRBJ2-5, with 12 bases fitting TRBD2. CDR3 size: 16 residues. The junction had 6 bases not matched to a gene; V was cut back by 1 base and J by 5 bases. Germline values: CDR1 SGHRS, CDR2 YFSETQ. Filled out from reference TRBV5-1 and TRBJ2-5, the complete variable domain reads KAGVTQTPRYLIKTRGQQVTLSCSPISGHRSVSWYQQTPGQGLQFLFEYFSETQRNKGNFPGRFSGRQFSNSRSEMNVSTLELGDSALYLCASSLRTSGIIETQYFGPGTRLLVL.